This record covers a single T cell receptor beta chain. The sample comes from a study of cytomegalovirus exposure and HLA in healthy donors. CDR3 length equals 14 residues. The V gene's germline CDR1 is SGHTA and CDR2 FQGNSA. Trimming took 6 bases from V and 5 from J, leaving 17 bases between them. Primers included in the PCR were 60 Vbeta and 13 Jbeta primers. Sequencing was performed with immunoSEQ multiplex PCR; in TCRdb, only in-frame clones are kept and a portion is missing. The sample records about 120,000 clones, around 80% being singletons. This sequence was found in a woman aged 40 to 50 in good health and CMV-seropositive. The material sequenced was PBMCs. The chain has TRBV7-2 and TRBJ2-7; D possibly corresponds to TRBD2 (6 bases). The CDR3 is CASSPVRGFDEQYF. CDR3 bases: TGTGCCAGCAGTCCCGTCCGGGGGTTCGACGAGCAGTACTTC.